Presented here are 31 T cell receptor beta chains from one specimen sequenced in a study of shared clonotypes between healthy human individuals. TCRdb's copy holds only in-frame clones and misses some; the assay was immunoSEQ multiplex PCR. The sample yields over 2 million clones, under 95% seen once. The sample consisted of naive CD4+ T cells from PBMCs. This sample's subset: CD45RA+ positively selected. These receptors were collected from a man between 18 and 35 years old in good health. Some clones in this sample may be carry-over from other donors' samples.

V gene TRBV7-2 combines with J gene TRBJ1-2; a weak D match, TRBD1 (5 bases). V lost 2 bases and J 8 bases, leaving 24 bases between the germline ends. This CDR3 has 17 residues. The germline CDR1 and CDR2 sequences are SGHTA and FQGNSA. Written as DNA, the CDR3 is TGTGCCAGCAGCTTATTGTCGGTGACAGTTGGGGTTTTGGGCTACACCTTC. Translated, it gives CASSLLSVTVGVLGYTF.

This clone was recorded only once. This CDR3 reads CASSSGSTTGNTIYF. For the CDR3, the DNA is TGCGCCAGCAGCTCGGGAAGCACGACTGGAAACACCATATATTTT. The chain uses TRBV5-1 and TRBJ1-3; D is ambiguous. The germline V and J ends were trimmed by 3 bases and 2 bases, with 12 bases remaining between them. The CDR3 consists of 15 residues. The V gene's germline CDR1 is SGHRS and CDR2 YFSETQ.

The V call is TRBV5-1, the J call TRBJ2-4; TRBD1 might be the D (7 bases). Deletions cut 1 base from V and 8 bases from J, with 16 bases between. Germline V gene data show CDR1 as SGHRS and CDR2 as YFSETQ. This CDR3 contains 15 residues. CDR3 nucleotide sequence: TGCGCCAGCAGCTTGTTGGAGGGGGCCTGGGACATTCAGTACTTC. Translating gives CASSLLEGAWDIQYF.

The chain couples TRBV7-2 to TRBJ2-3; no firm D call. CDR1 and CDR2 from the germline V gene are SGHTA and FQGNSA. V shed 5 bases and J shed 6 bases, with 15 bases lying between them. The CDR3 totals 14 residues. CDR3 sequence: CASSARAPWDTQYF. DNA of the CDR3: TGTGCCAGCAGCGCCCGGGCCCCTTGGGATACGCAGTATTTT.

The chain recombines TRBV11-1 with TRBJ1-2, with D uncertain. Trimming shortened V by 0 bases and J by 5 bases, and 7 bases separated the two germline ends. This CDR3 spans 13 amino acids. Germline lookup yields CDR1 SGHAT and CDR2 FQDESV (reference sequence). In nucleotides, the CDR3 is TGTGCCAGCAGCTTAGCTTTAAGTTATGGCTACACCTTC. This translates into CASSLALSYGYTF.

The chain links TRBV10-3 to TRBJ2-7, with 9 bases identical to TRBD1. The CDR3 loop spans 13 amino acids. Germline V gene lookup returns CDR1 ENHRY and CDR2 SYGVKD. Trimming at V came to 8 bases and at J to 9 bases, leaving 11 bases not matched to a gene. The chain's CDR3 is CAIAWDRAVGQYF. As DNA, the CDR3 is TGTGCCATCGCCTGGGACAGGGCCGTCGGGCAGTACTTC.

CDR3 sequence: CASSPGAVGNQPQHF. The CDR3 nucleotides read TGTGCCAGCAGCCCTGGGGCCGTGGGCAATCAGCCCCAGCATTTT. V gene TRBV4-2 combines with J gene TRBJ1-5; possibly TRBD1 for D (5 bases). V was trimmed by 4 bases and J by 2 bases, leaving 12 bases between them. This CDR3 comprises 15 residues. Germline values: CDR1 LGHNA, CDR2 YNFKEQ.

The rearrangement uses TRBV9 and TRBJ2-1; D call uncertain. The V gene lost 4 bases and the J gene lost 0 bases, with 11 bases spanning the gap. The CDR3 is 15 amino acids. The germline gives CDR1 SGDLS, CDR2 YYNGEE. DNA of the CDR3: TGTGCCAGCAGCCCCCCCAAAAGCTCCTACAATGAGCAGTTCTTC. This encodes CASSPPKSSYNEQFF.

The V call is TRBV5-1, the J call TRBJ1-3; D not certain. Trimming cost V 3 bases and J 4 bases, with 11 bases left between them. This CDR3 has 14 residues. CDR1 and CDR2 from the germline V gene are SGHRS and YFSETQ. The CDR3 is CASSYDSVGNTIYF. The DNA for the CDR3 is TGCGCCAGCAGCTACGATAGTGTAGGAAACACCATATATTTT.

The chain couples TRBV7-8 to TRBJ2-7; 8 nucleotides align to TRBD2. The trim removed 5 bases at V and 5 bases at J, leaving 11 bases unmatched. The CDR3 runs 15 residues. Per germline, CDR1 SGHVS and CDR2 FQNEAQ. CDR3 in amino acids: CASSLRLAGSDEQYF. CDR3 DNA: TGTGCCAGCAGCCTTAGGTTAGCGGGGTCCGACGAGCAGTACTTC.

This chain joins TRBV10-3 and TRBJ2-7, with TRBD1 as a possible D gene (6 bases). The CDR3 totals 15 residues. In germline, CDR1 is ENHRY, CDR2 SYGVKD. Trimming left V 11 bases short and J 1 base short, with 21 bases between. The CDR3 reads CAVSRTAGLSYEQYF. The CDR3 coding sequence is TGTGCCGTTTCCCGGACAGCAGGCTTATCCTACGAGCAGTACTTC.

V gene TRBV7-2 combines with J gene TRBJ1-2, with a tentative D call TRBD1 (5 bases). This CDR3 is built from 14 residues. The germline CDR1 and CDR2 sequences are SGHTA and FQGNSA. Trimming left V 5 bases short and J 3 bases short, with 13 bases between. CDR3 loop: CASSPTGNYYGYTF. The CDR3 DNA reads as TGTGCCAGCAGCCCTACAGGAAACTACTATGGCTACACCTTC.

The chain has TRBV19 and TRBJ1-1; the D gene is possibly TRBD1 (5 bases). CDR3 length: 14 residues. The ends were cut back, 5 bases at V and 4 bases at J, with 14 bases in the middle. Germline CDR1 LNHDA, CDR2 SQIVND (reference sequence). Here the CDR3 reads CASSPNYGGTEAFF. CDR3 DNA: TGTGCCAGTAGTCCCAACTATGGGGGCACTGAAGCTTTCTTT.

The chain combines TRBV7-2 with TRBJ2-7; 12 bases match TRBD1. V trimming: 5 bases; J trimming: 6 bases; junction bases outside the gene matches: 8. The CDR3 is 15 amino acids. Germline V gene sequence: CDR1 SGHTA, CDR2 FQGNSA. DNA of the CDR3: TGTGCCAGCAGCGGGCCGGGACAGGGGGCAGGCGAGCAGTACTTC. Translated: CASSGPGQGAGEQYF.

CDR3 nucleotide sequence: TGTGCCAGCAGCTTAGTGACGCAGGGAGCCGAGCAGTACTTC. Amino acids: CASSLVTQGAEQYF. This sequence joins TRBV7-9 and TRBJ2-7; D assignment may be TRBD1 or TRBD2 (5 bases each). The CDR3 sequence is 14 residues long. Germline V gene lookup returns CDR1 SEHNR and CDR2 FQNEAQ (reference sequence). V gave up 1 base and J gave up 6 bases, with 13 bases separating them.

The chain uses TRBV6-6 and TRBJ1-5; 7 bases line up with TRBD1. The CDR3 has 16 amino acids. Germline CDR1 reads MNHNY; CDR2 reads SVGAGI (reference sequence). V was clipped by 8 bases and J by 0 bases; unmatched bases: 10. Here the CDR3 reads CASGDRSTHSNQPQHF. The CDR3 coding sequence is TGTGCCAGCGGGGACAGATCAACTCATAGCAATCAGCCCCAGCATTTT.

Only one count was recorded for this clone. This chain links TRBV27 with TRBJ2-1; TRBD1 matches at 9 bases. Germline loops: CDR1 MNHEY, CDR2 SMNVEV (reference sequence). This CDR3 is 14 amino acids long. V was clipped by 3 bases and J by 9 bases; unmatched bases: 6. In DNA form, the CDR3 reads TGTGCCAGCAGTTTTATGGACAGGGGAGGTGAGCAGTTCTTC. It is translated as CASSFMDRGGEQFF.

The chain uses TRBV5-4 and TRBJ2-7, with D maybe TRBD2 (5 bases). This CDR3 is 15 amino acids long. The germline V gene has CDR1 SGHNT and CDR2 YYREEE (reference sequence). Trimming removed 0 bases from V and 2 bases from J, with 12 bases in between. The CDR3 protein is CASSLVAGSPYEQYF. CDR3 nucleotide sequence: TGTGCCAGCAGCTTGGTGGCGGGCTCCCCCTACGAGCAGTACTTC.

The chain is built from TRBV4-1 and TRBJ2-1; tentative D call: TRBD2 (5 bases). From germline, CDR1 is MGHRA and CDR2 YSYEKL. The germline V and J ends were trimmed by 4 bases and 6 bases, with 25 bases remaining between them. The CDR3 contains 18 residues. CDR3 in DNA: TGCGCCAGCAGCCCGCCCAGACTCGACTACCCTCTAGCCAATGAGCAGTTCTTC. Amino acid sequence: CASSPPRLDYPLANEQFF.

The chain uses TRBV2 and TRBJ1-2; TRBD1 matches at 9 bases. From germline, CDR1 is SNHLY and CDR2 FYNNEI. The CDR3 has 14 amino acids. The trim removed 6 bases at V and 3 bases at J, leaving 5 bases unmatched. The CDR3 nucleotides are TGTGCCAGCAGCCGAACAGGGGGCGACTATGGCTACACCTTC. Translating it yields CASSRTGGDYGYTF.

The genes are TRBV18 and TRBJ2-1; 9 bases match TRBD2. V shed 3 bases, J shed 6 bases, and the junction held 3 bases outside the gene matches. The germline V gene has CDR1 KGHSH and CDR2 LQKENI. This CDR3 is 14 amino acids long. CDR3 nucleotides: TGTGCCAGCTCACCCATACTAGCGGGCAATGAGCAGTTCTTC. It is translated as CASSPILAGNEQFF.

This sequence joins TRBV19 and TRBJ1-2, with TRBD1 matching 7 bases. The CDR3 covers 13 residues. Germline loops: CDR1 LNHDA, CDR2 SQIVND (reference sequence). V dropped 6 bases and J dropped 4; count of bases not matched to a gene: 5. The CDR3 region has the DNA TGTGCCAGTAGCCAACGACAGGGCTATGGCTACACCTTC. It yields the protein CASSQRQGYGYTF.

The V call is TRBV21-1, the J call TRBJ2-5. TRBV21-1 is marked as a pseudogene. This CDR3 contains 18 residues. CDR3 residues: CASSNRGIGTKGGETQYF. As DNA, the CDR3 is TGTGCCAGCAGCAACCGAGGTATAGGGACGAAAGGTGGGGAGACCCAGTACTTC.

V and J are TRBV30 and TRBJ2-5; D is uncertain. This CDR3 comprises 13 residues. Between the trimmed V and J ends, which lost 0 bases and 2 bases, there was a span of 7 bases. Germline assignment: CDR1 GTSNPN and CDR2 SVGIG (reference sequence). The CDR3 is CAWSVAVQETQYF. CDR3 sequence (DNA): TGTGCCTGGAGTGTGGCGGTACAAGAGACCCAGTACTTC. Based on the CDR3 plus reference TRBV30 and TRBJ2-5, the full variable domain is SQTIHQWPATLVQPVGSPLSLECTVEGTSNPNLYWYRQAAGRGLQLLFYSVGIGQISSEVPQNLSASRPQDRQFILSSKKLLLSDSGFYLCAWSVAVQETQYFGPGTRLLVL.

The chain joins TRBV7-9 to TRBJ2-1; 13 positions match TRBD2. Germline V gene lookup returns CDR1 SEHNR and CDR2 FQNEAQ (reference sequence). J was trimmed by 4 bases and V by 3 bases; bases with no gene match: 6. The CDR3 contains 17 residues. The CDR3 loop is CASSFKRTSGRYNEQFF. CDR3 nucleotide sequence: TGTGCCAGCAGCTTTAAGAGGACTAGCGGGAGATACAATGAGCAGTTCTTC.

This chain links TRBV2 with TRBJ2-3; D unclear. CDR1 is SNHLY, CDR2 FYNNEI, per germline. V lost 7 bases and J lost 1, with 12 bases in between. The CDR3 covers 14 residues. The CDR3 nucleotides read TGTGCCAGCACCGAACAGTGGGGCACAGATACGCAGTATTTT. This translates into CASTEQWGTDTQYF.

The chain employs TRBV2 and TRBJ1-5, with 7 bases identical to TRBD1. CDR1 and CDR2 (germline): SNHLY, FYNNEI. The V and J ends lost 6 bases and 0 bases, in that order; junction bases with no gene match: 5. CDR3 length: 15 residues. CDR3: CASRKQGNSNQPQHF. The CDR3 DNA follows: TGTGCCAGCAGGAAACAGGGGAATAGCAATCAGCCCCAGCATTTT.

This clone was observed a few times. The same CDR3 is also encoded by other DNA sequences in this sample. This chain uses TRBV30 with TRBJ1-1; D is uncertain. The CDR3 loop spans 11 amino acids. Per the germline V gene, CDR1 is GTSNPN and CDR2 is SVGIG (reference sequence). Trimming removed 2 bases from V and 0 bases from J, with 1 base in between. The CDR3 bases are TGTGCCTGGAGTATGAACACTGAAGCTTTCTTT. Residues: CAWSMNTEAFF.

This chain uses TRBV5-1 with TRBJ2-3; D remains unclear. Trimming removed 2 bases at V and 0 bases at J, with 10 bases between. The CDR3 extends over 15 amino acids. CDR1 SGHRS and CDR2 YFSETQ come from the germline V gene. The CDR3 here is CASSFGATSTDTQYF. CDR3 nucleotide sequence: TGCGCCAGCAGCTTCGGCGCTACTAGCACAGATACGCAGTATTTT.

The chain uses TRBV19 and TRBJ1-2; 7 bases agree with TRBD1. Unmatched junction bases numbered 9, after V lost 6 bases and J lost 8 bases. Germline lookup yields CDR1 LNHDA and CDR2 SQIVND (reference sequence). The CDR3 is made up of 13 amino acids. The CDR3 sequence is CASSLTGSWGYTF. Written as DNA, the CDR3 is TGTGCCAGTAGCCTGACAGGGTCGTGGGGCTACACCTTC.

A remark on this clone: This same CDR3 is encoded by further DNA sequences in the sample. The V call is TRBV7-9, the J call TRBJ2-6, with unresolved D. CDR3 size: 15 residues. Germline V gene lookup returns CDR1 SEHNR and CDR2 FQNEAQ (reference sequence). Trimming removed 2 bases at V and 0 bases at J, with 5 bases between. The CDR3 region is CASSLRSSGANVLTF. Written as DNA, the CDR3 is TGTGCCAGCAGCTTACGGTCCTCTGGGGCCAACGTCCTGACTTTC.